This passage covers 28 T cell receptor beta chains from one sample sequenced in a study of blood T cell repertoires in COVID-19. Sequencing used immunoSEQ multiplex PCR; TCRdb keeps in-frame clones, though not all of them. The sample lists a few hundred thousand clones, approximately 90% occurring once. The source material was peripheral blood. The source is a woman in her forties or fifties with COVID-19, enrolled during active disease.

On this clone: Other DNA sequences in this specimen translate into the identical CDR3. The rearrangement links TRBV2 to TRBJ2-7; D gene ambiguous. Trimming removed 6 bases from V and 4 bases from J, with 7 bases in between. Germline values: CDR1 SNHLY, CDR2 FYNNEI. The CDR3 totals 11 residues. This CDR3 is CASSPRYEQYF. Here the CDR3 DNA reads TGTGCCAGCAGCCCCAGGTACGAGCAGTACTTC. The full variable domain, completed using reference TRBV2 and TRBJ2-7, is EPEVTQTPSHQVTQMGQEVILRCVPISNHLYFYWYRQILGQKVEFLVSFYNNEISEKSEIFDDQFSVERPDGSNFTLKIRSTKLEDSAMYFCASSPRYEQYFGPGTRLTVT.

The chain couples TRBV19 to TRBJ2-7; 8 nucleotides align to TRBD2. The CDR3 extends over 16 amino acids. Looked up from germline, CDR1 is LNHDA and CDR2 is SQIVND (reference sequence). J gave up 2 bases and V 3 bases, and 9 bases lay outside the gene matches. For the CDR3, the DNA is TGTGCCAGTAGTATCCGTCCCGGCGGGGGGCCCTACGAGCAGTACTTC. It translates to CASSIRPGGGPYEQYF.

The rearrangement links TRBV6-2 or TRBV6-3 to TRBJ1-2; 11 bases agree with TRBD1. The germline V gene encodes CDR1 MNHEY and CDR2 SVGEGT. The CDR3 runs to 17 residues. With V trimmed by 5 bases and J by 3 bases, 11 bases remained unmatched. CDR3 sequence reads: CASSDFSPGQGDYGYTF. CDR3 coding DNA: TGTGCCAGCAGTGACTTTTCTCCGGGACAGGGGGACTATGGCTACACCTTC.

The CDR3 loop reads CASPPAGGPPGTDTQYF. The CDR3 region has the DNA TGTGCCAGCCCCCCTGCGGGGGGGCCCCCTGGCACAGATACGCAGTATTTT. The chain couples TRBV28 to TRBJ2-3; TRBD2 matches 9 bases. The germline CDR1 and CDR2 sequences are MDHEN and SYDVKM. Germline trimming cut 8 bases from V and 1 base from J; bases unmatched to any gene: 13. The CDR3 sequence is 17 residues long.

The J gene is TRBJ1-2, the V gene TRBV27; no firm D call. V was shortened by 4 bases and J by 4 bases, with 13 bases between the two germline ends. Germline assignment: CDR1 MNHEY and CDR2 SMNVEV (reference sequence). CDR3 length: 14 residues. The CDR3 DNA is TGTGCCAGCAGTTCCAACTCACGCGGCTATGGCTACACCTTC. Its protein is CASSSNSRGYGYTF.

V and J are TRBV3-1 (or the pseudogene TRBV3-2) and TRBJ1-2, with 10 bases lining up with TRBD1. The germline CDR1 and CDR2 sequences are LGHDT and YNNKEL (reference sequence). Trimming took 0 bases from V and 4 from J; bases not matched to a gene: 2. This CDR3 has 15 amino acids. This CDR3 reads CASSQDGTGAYGYTF. The CDR3 coding sequence is TGTGCCAGCAGCCAAGATGGGACAGGGGCCTATGGCTACACCTTC.

The chain employs TRBV7-3 and TRBJ2-5, with a tentative D call TRBD1 (6 bases). The germline V and J ends were trimmed by 2 bases and 2 bases, with 30 bases remaining between them. The CDR3 contains 21 residues. Germline CDR1 SGHTA, CDR2 FQGTGA. DNA of the CDR3: TGTGCCAGCAGCTTATGGAGCCCCCCATTGGAATTGTGGGACACACAAGAGACCCAGTACTTC. As protein: CASSLWSPPLELWDTQETQYF.

V usage is TRBV7-9 and J usage is TRBJ2-1; D perhaps matches TRBD2 (7 bases). Per germline, CDR1 SEHNR and CDR2 FQNEAQ (reference sequence). Trimming left V 3 bases short and J 8 bases short, with 17 bases between. CDR3 size: 15 residues. The CDR3, as DNA: TGTGCCAGCAGCTTTCGTACTCAGGGGAGGGATGAGCAGTTCTTC. Residues: CASSFRTQGRDEQFF.

The chain's CDR3 is CASSLKGSQPQHF. The CDR3, as DNA: TGTGCCAGCAGCTTAAAGGGGTCCCAGCCCCAGCATTTT. The J gene is TRBJ1-5, the V gene TRBV7-9; TRBD1 might be the D (5 bases). Germline loops: CDR1 SEHNR, CDR2 FQNEAQ (reference sequence). V lost 2 bases to trimming and J lost 7 bases, with 9 bases between them. The CDR3 length is 13 residues. The full variable domain, its missing parts supplied by reference TRBV7-9 and TRBJ1-5, is DTGVSQNPRHKITKRGQNVTFRCDPISEHNRLYWYRQTLGQGPEFLTYFQNEAQLEKSRLLSDRFSAERPKGSFSTLEIQRTEQGDSAMYLCASSLKGSQPQHFGDGTRLSIL.

This clone was seen a few times. V usage is TRBV4-1 and J usage is TRBJ2-1; D gene unclear. Trimming took 0 bases from V and 3 from J, leaving 6 bases between them. Per germline, CDR1 MGHRA and CDR2 YSYEKL. This CDR3 spans 14 amino acids. CDR3 sequence: CASSQDPSYNEQFF. The DNA of the CDR3 is TGCGCCAGCAGCCAAGATCCCAGCTACAATGAGCAGTTCTTC.

This clone was counted only a few times. Within the sample, other DNA sequences also encode this same CDR3. DNA of the CDR3: TGTGCCAGCAGCCTTTATTCGGGGGGGAATGAAAAACTGTTTTTT. Translated: CASSLYSGGNEKLFF. The genes are TRBV3-1 (or the pseudogene TRBV3-2) and TRBJ1-4; possible D gene TRBD1, 5 bases. There are 15 residues in the CDR3. Germline assignment: CDR1 LGHDT and CDR2 YNNKEL (reference sequence). V lost 4 bases and J 5 bases, leaving 14 bases between the germline ends.

The J gene is TRBJ1-6, the V gene TRBV6-1, with D perhaps TRBD1 (6 bases). Per the germline V gene, CDR1 is MNHNS and CDR2 is SASEGT. CDR3 length equals 14 residues. The germline V and J ends were trimmed by 8 bases and 6 bases, with 14 bases remaining between them. This CDR3 is CASGRGIGNSPLHF. CDR3 sequence (DNA): TGTGCCAGCGGAAGGGGGATCGGTAATTCACCCCTCCACTTT.

This rearrangement joins TRBV3-1 (or the pseudogene TRBV3-2) to TRBJ1-2; 7 bases match TRBD1. J was trimmed by 4 bases and V by 1 base; bases with no gene match: 6. CDR1 and CDR2 (germline): LGHDT, YNNKEL (reference sequence). The CDR3 totals 15 residues. The CDR3 DNA follows: TGTGCCAGCAGCCAAGCGCAGGGGGGCTTCTATGGCTACACCTTC. As protein: CASSQAQGGFYGYTF.

V usage is TRBV6-1 and J usage is TRBJ2-1; 8 nucleotides align to TRBD2. This CDR3 has 16 residues. Germline V gene lookup returns CDR1 MNHNS and CDR2 SASEGT. Trimming at V came to 0 bases and at J to 2 bases, leaving 3 bases not matched to a gene. The CDR3 sequence: CASSEATSGTYNEQFF. DNA for the CDR3: TGTGCCAGCAGTGAAGCAACTAGCGGAACCTACAATGAGCAGTTCTTC.

This chain joins TRBV2 and TRBJ2-2; 8 bases are a match to TRBD1. Trimming removed 8 bases from V and 4 bases from J; junction bases left unmatched: 6. CDR1 is SNHLY, CDR2 FYNNEI, per germline. The CDR3 covers 14 residues. The CDR3 bases are TGTGCCAGCCAGGGGGCCCCACGCACCGGGGAGCTGTTTTTT. It translates to CASQGAPRTGELFF.

The rearrangement joins TRBV10-3 to TRBJ2-7; 7 bases fit TRBD1. With V trimmed by 6 bases and J by 0 bases, 11 bases remained unmatched. CDR3 length: 16 residues. Germline CDR1 reads ENHRY; CDR2 reads SYGVKD. Here the CDR3 reads CAIRPETGFSSYEQYF. DNA of the CDR3: TGTGCCATCAGGCCCGAGACAGGGTTCAGCTCCTACGAGCAGTACTTC.

This chain links TRBV10-3 with TRBJ2-3, with TRBD2 matching 11 bases. With V trimmed by 3 bases and J by 5 bases, 7 bases remained unmatched. Germline V gene lookup returns CDR1 ENHRY and CDR2 SYGVKD. The CDR3 consists of 16 residues. CDR3 amino acids: CAISDGSGGAGDTQYF. Here the CDR3 DNA reads TGTGCCATCAGTGATGGTAGCGGGGGGGCAGGAGATACGCAGTATTTT.

The genes are TRBV30 and TRBJ2-4, with TRBD1 identical over 10 bases. CDR3 length: 14 amino acids. Per the germline V gene, CDR1 is GTSNPN and CDR2 is SVGIG (reference sequence). The chain's CDR3 is CAGTGAGVKNIQYF. In DNA form, the CDR3 reads TGTGCGGGGACAGGGGCGGGTGTCAAAAACATTCAGTACTTC.

The chain recombines TRBV2 with TRBJ2-3; tentative D call: TRBD1 (6 bases). Germline V gene lookup returns CDR1 SNHLY and CDR2 FYNNEI. Trimming cost V 7 bases and J 4 bases, with 15 bases left between them. CDR3 length: 14 residues. The CDR3 DNA reads TGTGCCAGCACTCAGGGGTCTACGGCAGATACGCAGTATTTT. As protein: CASTQGSTADTQYF.

The chain uses TRBV9 and TRBJ2-1; D unresolved. The CDR3 is 14 residues long. From germline, CDR1 is SGDLS and CDR2 YYNGEE. Trimming took off 8 bases at V and 0 bases at J, with 12 bases between the two ends. The CDR3 DNA sequence: TGTGCCAGTTCCGGTTCGAGCTCCTACAATGAGCAGTTCTTC. This encodes CASSGSSSYNEQFF.

The chain recombines TRBV6-1 with TRBJ1-1; D not resolved. Germline lookup yields CDR1 MNHNS and CDR2 SASEGT. Trimming removed 2 bases from V and 6 bases from J, with 10 bases in between. This CDR3 region has 13 residues. CDR3 bases: TGTGCCAGCAGTGAATTGCGGGGTTCTGAAGCTTTCTTT. Its protein product is CASSELRGSEAFF.

The chain is built from TRBV12-3 or TRBV12-4 and TRBJ1-2; D possibly corresponds to TRBD1 (6 bases). V was trimmed by 2 bases and J by 8 bases, leaving 12 bases between them. The CDR3 covers 13 residues. The CDR3 DNA reads as TGTGCCAGCAGTTTACAGGGGCGAGGAGGCTACACCTTC. Its translation is CASSLQGRGGYTF.

The chain links TRBV12-5 to TRBJ1-1; D is possibly TRBD1 (6 bases). The CDR3 has 16 amino acids. Trimming removed 8 bases at V and 3 bases at J, with 22 bases between. The germline V gene encodes CDR1 LGHNT and CDR2 FRNRAP. DNA of the CDR3: TGTGCTAGTCAACCCGGGTTTCGGTACAGGGACACTGAAGCTTTCTTT. It yields the protein CASQPGFRYRDTEAFF.

The chain has TRBV28 and TRBJ2-1; 8 nucleotides agree with TRBD1. The CDR3 consists of 14 residues. Germline trimming cut 2 bases from V and 9 bases from J; bases unmatched to any gene: 6. Germline CDR1 and CDR2: MDHEN and SYDVKM. CDR3 region: CASSLGRGLAEQFF. The CDR3 nucleotides read TGTGCCAGCAGTTTAGGCAGGGGGCTCGCTGAGCAGTTCTTC.

The CDR3 sequence is CASSSRGYTYTEAFF. CDR3 DNA sequence: TGTGCCAGCAGCTCTAGGGGATACACTTACACTGAAGCTTTCTTT. V is TRBV7-9 and J is TRBJ1-1; a weak D match, TRBD1 (5 bases). This CDR3 comprises 15 residues. Per the germline V gene, CDR1 is SEHNR and CDR2 is FQNEAQ (reference sequence). Trimming took off 4 bases at V and 3 bases at J, with 15 bases between the two ends.

The J gene is TRBJ2-3, the V gene TRBV7-3; 10 bases are shared with TRBD2. Germline V gives CDR1 SGHTA, CDR2 FQGTGA. This CDR3 region has 16 residues. V trimming: 5 bases; J trimming: 3 bases; junction bases outside the gene matches: 8. CDR3 coding DNA: TGTGCCAGCAGCCCGTTAGCGGGGGGCGGGACAGATACGCAGTATTTT. This translates into CASSPLAGGGTDTQYF.

This rearrangement joins TRBV6-4 to TRBJ2-3; 7 bases agree with TRBD2. V lost 5 bases, J lost 3 bases, and 5 bases stayed unmatched. Germline V gives CDR1 MRHNA, CDR2 SNTAGT. The CDR3 contains 14 residues. CDR3 sequence: CASSPREGTDTQYF. The CDR3, as DNA: TGTGCCAGCAGTCCCAGGGAGGGAACAGATACGCAGTATTTT.

This chain links TRBV6-5 with TRBJ2-6, with D unclear. V was pared by 4 bases and J by 4 bases, with 5 bases between. Per germline, CDR1 MNHEY and CDR2 SVGAGI. CDR3 length: 13 residues. The CDR3 bases are TGTGCCAGCAGTTGGCGGGGGGCCAACGTCCTGACTTTC. This translates into CASSWRGANVLTF.